This TCR beta chain was observed in a study of shared clonotypes between healthy human individuals (dated by TCRdb to the early 2020s). For the study in its entirety: The cohort included a few men and a couple of women between 18 and 49 years of age. For each donor, three plates each were used for CD4 naive and CD4 memory, two plates were used for CD8 naive, and one plate was used for CD8 memory. The study deeply sequenced blood TCR repertoires of about 5 healthy adults to estimate repertoire size and the extent of clonotype sharing between individuals. To increase sequencing depth and limit assay-specific biases, different laboratories used diverse techniques to prepare libraries and sequence TCR repertoires. Per donor, leukapheresis produced somewhere between about 0.94 and 9 billion PBMCs.

With respect to this clone: Its antigen is currently not known. No base qualities exist here, and no much larger clone lies one base off it. Other DNA variants within this sample encode the same CDR3.

CD8 naive samples were CD45RO-negative cells positively selected for CCR7, giving a CD45RA+CCR7+ population that excluded TemRA cells. Donors were healthy HIV-negative adults with no recently reported acute infections or vaccinations. Every donor was a Caucasian adult living in Nashville, Tennessee, USA. Blood was obtained by leukapheresis, after which PBMCs were separated by Ficoll-Histopaque density gradient centrifugation and cryopreserved in liquid nitrogen vapor phase. Purity and quantity of every magnetically sorted T cell population were checked by analytical flow cytometry. Genomic DNA was isolated from each sorted fraction and quantified by UV absorbance on a Nanodrop 2000c. What the work shows at the level of the full study, not this receptor alone: Because the study included only a small number of donors, the genetic and exposure-history diversity represented was limited. Clonotypes shared by all four sorted-subset donors showed higher generation probabilities than non-shared clonotypes. Naive subsets generally had larger estimated clonotype richness than memory subsets. Only blood was sampled, and tissue TCR repertoires likely differ from those in blood. Approximately 5% of naive CD4, 3.5% of naive CD8, approximately 2% of memory CD4, and roughly 0.4% of memory CD8 clonotypes were shared across a few donors. Pairwise subsampling indicated that sequencing depth was expected to affect the degree of clonotype sharing among donors. Even with the large sequencing depth, rarefaction of the sorted-subset datasets indicated that sequencing was incomplete.

V ends up 1 base short and J 1 base short, with an unmatched junction base count of 1. Via the germline V gene, CDR1 is LGHNA and CDR2 YSLEER. From its cysteine to its phenylalanine, the CDR3 spans 14 amino acids. CDR3 DNA only is kept here, 42 bases in frame from base 1. TCR CDR3 regions were amplified from genomic DNA by multiplex PCR using the deep immunoSEQ assay. Extracted genomic DNA from each cell subset was distributed evenly across all wells of several immunoSEQ 96-well plates, and each plate was treated as a replicate. For sorted subsets, approximately 190 ng genomic DNA, equal to tens of thousands of T cell genomes, was loaded into each replicate PCR. Purified libraries were quantified with a Qubit 3.0 fluorometer, sized on a Bioanalyzer 2100, and re-quantified with the KAPA Library Quantification kit. Each immunoSEQ 96-well plate was sequenced on its own single-read 150-cycle Illumina NextSeq 550 flow cell. The paper's data handling went like this. Because the immunoSEQ output held only junctional sequences and lacked quality scores, the filtering could not match the filtering applied to full-length reads. To assign V/J genes and CDR3, sequences were annotated using PyIR, a Python wrapper for IgBLAST v1.9, with IMGT germline references. Reads were removed for weak V/J assignments (E-value above 1e-6), missing CDR3, stop codons, out-of-frame junctions, or ambiguous translated residues. A V3J clonotype was defined by an identical inferred V gene, J gene, and CDR3 amino acid sequence. Percentage overlap between repertoires was computed as shared unique clonotypes divided by the size of the smaller repertoire. Repertoire richness was assessed with RTK rarefaction, the Chao1 estimator, and Recon v2.1 estimates of unobserved clonotypes. Generation probabilities for all TCRbeta clonotypes obtained by the gDNA method from a handful of donors were computed using OLGA. TCRdb retrieved this table from immuneACCESS and kept in-frame rearrangements only. Not all clones are present; in checked studies, unresolved V genes account for under half, and no reason is known for the remainder. V and J calls and clone size come straight from that table; D and trimming were deduced from the DNA. This sample lists hundreds of thousands of clones; approximately 96% were detected once. Over 0.2% of the sample belongs to the ten largest clones.

The chain was built from TRBV4-3 and TRBJ2-7; 7 central nucleotides agree with TRBD1. This receptor was taken from a man in his thirties or forties in good health. The sample consisted of naive CD8+ T cells sorted from blood. The cell subset or site label for this specimen denotes: CD45RA+CCR7+. The nucleotides read TGCGCCAGCAGCCAAGGACAGGGTTCCTACGAGCAGTACTTC. This yields the protein CASSQGQGSYEQYF.